The following is a T cell receptor (beta chain) sequence with its context. What it binds is unknown. This entry belongs to a study of radiotherapy plus CTLA-4 blockade in lung cancer. In the study overall: Roughly 17% of enrolled patients responded objectively, and over 30% had disease control.

Whole-study findings and limits: TCR clones from tumors expanded in blood after radiotherapy plus ipilimumab. Early clonal dynamics of blood T cells, together with interferon-beta, were reported as the best response predictor.

Germline values: CDR1 SGHDN, CDR2 FVKESK. The V end was cut by 8 bases, the J end by 5 bases, with 15 bases between. CDR3 length equals 14 residues. Generated by immunoSEQ multiplex PCR, the TCRdb table keeps only in-frame clones and is missing some. The data hold approximately 40,000 clones, with over 60% observed a single time. Focal radiation was given together with CTLA-4 blockade (ipilimumab) to patients with chemo-refractory metastatic non-small-cell lung cancer. The material was peripheral blood, obtained from a patient treated with radiotherapy plus ipilimumab. The V and J genes are TRBV14 and TRBJ2-2, with D possibly TRBD2 on 6 matching bases. The clonotype comes from a human donor with non-small cell lung cancer whose response to radiotherapy plus ipilimumab could not be evaluated. Here the CDR3 reads CASGSGLLTGELFF. The CDR3 DNA reads as TGTGCCAGCGGAAGCGGACTATTAACCGGGGAGCTGTTTTTT.